This TCR beta chain is drawn from a study of Graves' ophthalmopathy and Graves' hyperthyroidism. Germline V CDR1 and CDR2: SGHTA, FQGTGA. This CDR3 has 15 amino acids. The germline V and J ends were trimmed by 2 bases and 2 bases, with 9 bases remaining between them. RNA transcripts yielded amplified TCR beta CDR3 regions. First-round RT-PCR with HTBI primers preceded a second-round multiplex PCR. One entry per CDR3 protein results from TCRdb running MiXCR on the multiplex PCR reads. The repertoire includes about 39,000 distinct CDR3 sequences, 45% to 55% of them detected once, and approximately 30% sits in the top ten. Hyperthyroidism patients, aged 18 to 65, were newly diagnosed, under 2 months' duration. The PBMCs used were ones drawn from 8 to 10 ml of fresh peripheral blood.

Source material: peripheral blood. This receptor was taken from an adult woman with stable Graves' hyperthyroidism. V is TRBV7-3 and J is TRBJ1-4; TRBD1 is a possible D gene (5 bases). This chain's CDR3 is CASSLGAGTNEKLFF. DNA for the CDR3: TGTGCCAGCAGCTTAGGTGCAGGGACTAATGAAAAACTGTTTTTT.